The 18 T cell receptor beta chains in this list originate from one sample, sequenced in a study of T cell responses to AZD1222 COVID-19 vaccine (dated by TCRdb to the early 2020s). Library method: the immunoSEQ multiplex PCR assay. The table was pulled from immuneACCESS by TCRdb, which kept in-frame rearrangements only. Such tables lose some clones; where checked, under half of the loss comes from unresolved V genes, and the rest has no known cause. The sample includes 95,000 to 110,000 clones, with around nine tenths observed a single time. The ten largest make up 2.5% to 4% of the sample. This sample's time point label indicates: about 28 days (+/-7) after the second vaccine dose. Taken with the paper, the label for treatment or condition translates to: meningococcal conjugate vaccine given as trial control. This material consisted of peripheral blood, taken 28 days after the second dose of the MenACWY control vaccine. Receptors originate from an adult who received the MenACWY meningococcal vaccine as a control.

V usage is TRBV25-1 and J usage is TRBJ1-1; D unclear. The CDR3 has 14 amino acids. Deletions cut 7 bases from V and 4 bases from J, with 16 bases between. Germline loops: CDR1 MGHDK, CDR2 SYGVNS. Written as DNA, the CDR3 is TGTGCCAGCACCCCAAGGCGGGCGAGCACTGAAGCTTTCTTT. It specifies CASTPRRASTEAFF.

CDR3 amino acids: CASSPQGATNTGELFF. For the CDR3, the DNA is TGTGCCAGCAGCCCCCAGGGGGCAACGAACACCGGGGAGCTGTTTTTT. J is TRBJ2-2 and V is TRBV7-2; 8 bases map to TRBD1. CDR3 size: 16 residues. The ends lost 5 bases at V and 0 bases at J; junction bases unmatched: 5. Germline assignment: CDR1 SGHTA and CDR2 FQGNSA. The full variable domain, rest sourced from reference TRBV7-2 and TRBJ2-2, is GAGVSQSPSNKVTEKGKDVELRCDPISGHTALYWYRQSLGQGLEFLIYFQGNSAPDKSGLPSDRFSAERTGGSVSTLTIQRTQQEDSAVYLCASSPQGATNTGELFFGEGSRLTVL.

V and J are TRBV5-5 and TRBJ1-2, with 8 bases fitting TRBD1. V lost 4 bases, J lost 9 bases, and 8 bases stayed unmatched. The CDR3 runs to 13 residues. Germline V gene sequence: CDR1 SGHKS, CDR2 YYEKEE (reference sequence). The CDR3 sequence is CASSADRDRRYTF. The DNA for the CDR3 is TGTGCCAGCAGCGCGGACAGGGACCGGCGCTACACCTTC.

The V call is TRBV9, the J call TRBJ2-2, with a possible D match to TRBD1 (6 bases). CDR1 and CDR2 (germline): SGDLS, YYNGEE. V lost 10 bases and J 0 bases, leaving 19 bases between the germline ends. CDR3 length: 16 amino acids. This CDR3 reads CAGGPADSTNTGELFF. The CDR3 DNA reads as TGTGCCGGGGGCCCAGCGGACAGCACGAACACCGGGGAGCTGTTTTTT.

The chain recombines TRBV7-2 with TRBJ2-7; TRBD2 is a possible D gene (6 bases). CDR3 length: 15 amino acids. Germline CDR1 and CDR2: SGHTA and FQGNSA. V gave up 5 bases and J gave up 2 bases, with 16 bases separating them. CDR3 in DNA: TGTGCCAGCAGCGTGAGGGGACTTGCGCCCTACGAGCAGTACTTC. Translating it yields CASSVRGLAPYEQYF.

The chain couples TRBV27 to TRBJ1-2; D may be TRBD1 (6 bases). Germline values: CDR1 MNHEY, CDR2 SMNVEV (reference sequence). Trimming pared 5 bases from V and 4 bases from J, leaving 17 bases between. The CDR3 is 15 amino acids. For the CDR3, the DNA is TGTGCCAGCAGTCTAGGACAGCCTGTACTCTATGGCTACACCTTC. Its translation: CASSLGQPVLYGYTF.

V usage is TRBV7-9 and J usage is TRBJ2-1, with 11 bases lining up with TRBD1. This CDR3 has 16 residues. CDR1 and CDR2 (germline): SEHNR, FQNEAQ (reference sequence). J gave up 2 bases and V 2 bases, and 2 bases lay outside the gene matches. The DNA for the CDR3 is TGTGCCAGCAGCTTATTGGGACAGGGGGCCTACAATGAGCAGTTCTTC. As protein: CASSLLGQGAYNEQFF.

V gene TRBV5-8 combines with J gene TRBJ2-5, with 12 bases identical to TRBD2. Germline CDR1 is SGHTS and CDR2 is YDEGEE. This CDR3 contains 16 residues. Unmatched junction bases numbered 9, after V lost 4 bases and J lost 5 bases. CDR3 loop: CASSTRTSGARETQYF. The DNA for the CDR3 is TGTGCCAGCAGCACCCGGACTAGCGGGGCGAGGGAGACCCAGTACTTC.

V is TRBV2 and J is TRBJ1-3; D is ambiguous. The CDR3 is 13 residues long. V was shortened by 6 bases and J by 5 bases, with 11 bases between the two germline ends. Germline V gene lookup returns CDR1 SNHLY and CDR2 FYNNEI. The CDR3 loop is CASRMDRRNTIYF. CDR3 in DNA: TGTGCCAGCAGGATGGACCGGAGAAACACCATATATTTT.

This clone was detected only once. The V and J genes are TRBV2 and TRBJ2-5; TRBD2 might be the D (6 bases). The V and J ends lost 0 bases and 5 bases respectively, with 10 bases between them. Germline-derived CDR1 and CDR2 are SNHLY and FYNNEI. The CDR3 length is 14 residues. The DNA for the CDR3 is TGTGCCAGCAGTGAAGCGTTCGGAGGGGAGACCCAGTACTTC. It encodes CASSEAFGGETQYF.

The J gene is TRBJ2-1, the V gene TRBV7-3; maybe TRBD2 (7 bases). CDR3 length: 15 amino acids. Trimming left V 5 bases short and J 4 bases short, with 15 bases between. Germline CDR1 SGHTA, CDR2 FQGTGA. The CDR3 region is CASSLEGGWYNEQFF. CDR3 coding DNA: TGTGCCAGCAGCCTAGAGGGGGGGTGGTACAATGAGCAGTTCTTC.

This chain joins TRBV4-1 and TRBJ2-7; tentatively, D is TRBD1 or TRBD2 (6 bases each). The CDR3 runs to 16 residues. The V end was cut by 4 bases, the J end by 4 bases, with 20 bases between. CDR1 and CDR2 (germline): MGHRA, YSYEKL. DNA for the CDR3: TGCGCCAGCAGCCCGCGTTTCGGGGGCCCATCTTACGAGCAGTACTTC. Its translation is CASSPRFGGPSYEQYF.

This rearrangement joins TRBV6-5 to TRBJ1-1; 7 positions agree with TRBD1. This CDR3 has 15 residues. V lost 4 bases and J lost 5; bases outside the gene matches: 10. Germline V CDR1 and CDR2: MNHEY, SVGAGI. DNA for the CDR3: TGTGCCAGCAGTTCGGCAGACAGGGAATATACTGAAGCTTTCTTT. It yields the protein CASSSADREYTEAFF.

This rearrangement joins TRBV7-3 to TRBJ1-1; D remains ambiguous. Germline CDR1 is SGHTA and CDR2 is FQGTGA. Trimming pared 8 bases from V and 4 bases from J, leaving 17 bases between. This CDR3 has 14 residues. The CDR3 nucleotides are TGTGCCAGCGCCGCGAAGGCTGGGGTCACTGAAGCTTTCTTT. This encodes CASAAKAGVTEAFF.

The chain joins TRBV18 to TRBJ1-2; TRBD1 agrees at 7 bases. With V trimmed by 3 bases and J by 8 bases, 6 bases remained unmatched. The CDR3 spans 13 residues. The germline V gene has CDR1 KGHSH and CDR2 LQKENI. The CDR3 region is CASSPDRREGYTF. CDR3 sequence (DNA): TGTGCCAGCTCACCGGACAGGAGAGAAGGCTACACCTTC.

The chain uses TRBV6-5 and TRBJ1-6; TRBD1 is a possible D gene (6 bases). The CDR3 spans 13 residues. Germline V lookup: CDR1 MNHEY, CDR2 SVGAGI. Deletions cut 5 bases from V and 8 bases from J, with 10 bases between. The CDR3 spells CASSLHRDSPLHF. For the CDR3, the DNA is TGTGCCAGCAGTCTCCACAGGGATTCACCCCTCCACTTT.

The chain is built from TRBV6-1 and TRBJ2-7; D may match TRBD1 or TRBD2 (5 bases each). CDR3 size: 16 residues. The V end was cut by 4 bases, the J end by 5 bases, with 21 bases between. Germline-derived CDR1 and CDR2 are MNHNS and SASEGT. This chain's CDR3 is CASSGRGQGLENEQYF. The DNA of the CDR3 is TGTGCCAGCAGTGGGAGAGGGCAGGGCCTAGAAAACGAGCAGTACTTC.

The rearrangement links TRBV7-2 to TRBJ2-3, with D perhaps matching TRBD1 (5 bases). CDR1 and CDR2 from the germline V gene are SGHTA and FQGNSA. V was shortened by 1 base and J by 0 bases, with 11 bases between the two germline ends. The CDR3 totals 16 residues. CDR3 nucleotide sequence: TGTGCCAGCAGCTTAGGGGGCTGGACCAGCACAGATACGCAGTATTTT. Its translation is CASSLGGWTSTDTQYF. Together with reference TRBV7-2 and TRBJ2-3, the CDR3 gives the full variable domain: GAGVSQSPSNKVTEKGKDVELRCDPISGHTALYWYRQSLGQGLEFLIYFQGNSAPDKSGLPSDRFSAERTGGSVSTLTIQRTQQEDSAVYLCASSLGGWTSTDTQYFGPGTRLTVL.